Below, one T cell receptor beta chain is given with its context. A few counts support this clone. The antigen it binds to is not known. The missing CDR3 end, 3 residues past where the read stops, is filled in from the germline J gene. These data are taken from a study of T cell clonality in common variable immunodeficiency (dated by TCRdb to the mid-2010s). The paper as a whole reports these results and caveats: According to the authors, finding the cause of the higher clonality in CVID would require sequencing the repertoires of T cell subpopulations. Fewer deletions and N-nucleotide insertions were reportedly observed in CVID TCRbeta sequences, and highly modified clones with 13 or more V deletions were reportedly absent from CVID TCRbeta sequences. Increased TCRbeta clonality was found in CVID subjects compared with healthy controls (t-test p = 0.018), with the increase being most characteristic of about a third of subjects. Healthy controls shared more TCRbeta clones with each other than CVID subjects shared among themselves (p < 0.0001). Correlations of repertoire features with clinical complications were constrained by heterogeneity among patients within the CVID cohort. Even though DNA input was the same, control samples had an average of about 80,000 unique sequences each, compared with approximately 32,000 in CVID samples.

Reading from cysteine to phenylalanine, the CDR3 counts 14 amino acids. The DNA covers only part of the CDR3, 33 bases in frame from base 1. From V the trimming removes 5 bases and from J it removes 6 bases, while the gene matches leave 6 bases of the junction unaccounted for. CDR1 and CDR2, per the germline V gene (reference sequence), are SEHNR and FQNEAQ. For sequencing, equivalent amounts of genomic DNA were input from CVID and control samples. For every sample, a 60 bp segment covering the rearranged TCRbeta CDR3 region was amplified and then sequenced. The immunoSEQ assay, a bias-corrected multiplex PCR combined with high-throughput sequencing, was used to amplify TCRbeta. Per the original workflow: Every unique nucleotide sequence counted as a clone and was annotated with V, D and J genes, copy number and frequency. Sequences were labeled productive if in frame, and non-productive if out of frame or containing stop codons. As previously described, clonality was computed from Shannon's entropy. The predicted amino acid sequences of productive clones were used to derive mean CDR3 Kyte-Doolittle hydropathy. Scaled V gene usage was hierarchically clustered using Manhattan distance and complete linkage with the R hclust function. To assess clone sharing by CDR3 amino acid sequence, 12 repertoires per group were resampled over 100 rounds. The repertoires were searched for approximately 70 published EBV-specific and around 240 published CMV-specific TCRbeta sequences. A couple of CVID samples yielding fewer than 10,000 sequences were excluded from analysis, leaving over 35 CVID repertoires. TCRdb took over this immuneACCESS table, retaining in-frame rearrangements with V and J assigned. Such tables are incomplete; in checked studies, under half of the missing clones stem from an unresolved V gene, and the remainder is unexplained. Clone size and the V and J calls come from that table; the DNA yielded D and trimming. The data for this sample show roughly 40,000 clones, each detected more than once. 6% of the sample is held by the ten biggest clonotypes.

Diagnosis of CVID followed standard criteria, namely serum IgG, IgA and/or IgM below the normal range together with specific antibody deficiency. There were over 40 subjects in the CVID group (around 29 male and roughly 15 female), ranging in age from roughly 9 to 65 years, with a mean age of 40. Most of the CVID patients and most of the healthy controls were of Caucasian heritage. Replacement immunoglobulin therapy had been administered to all CVID subjects for at least one year at the time of study participation. At the time of blood collection, no CVID subject was ill or was being treated with immunomodulatory or immunosuppressive medication. Heparinized peripheral whole blood samples of roughly 5 to 8.5 ml were obtained from each donor. Genomic DNA from adults with common variable immune deficiency (CVID) and from healthy adult controls was used to sequence TCRbeta CDR3 repertoires. To isolate peripheral blood mononuclear cells, diluted blood was subjected to density centrifugation over Hypaque 1077 or Ficoll-Paque. Genomic DNA was obtained from unsorted mononuclear cells using either Qiagen column purification or a centrifugation-based method.

Sequenced input: peripheral blood mononuclear cells. The sequence joins TRBV7-9 to TRBJ2-2, with TRBD1 identical over 7 junction bases. The sequence derives from a human donor with common variable immunodeficiency. The CDR3 region has the sequence CASSRTGGSGELFF. The CDR3 DNA, read in part, is TGTGCCAGCAGCCGGACAGGTGGATCCGGGGAG.